A single sample is the source of the 29 T cell receptor beta chains below, sequenced in a study of response to subunit inactivated influenza vaccine (dated by TCRdb to 2016 to 2019). Libraries were prepared through RT-PCR. Sequenced on an Illumina HiSeq 2500. TCRdb cleaned the public reads at Q25 with fastp, built clones with MiXCR and kept in-frame beta chains. Rows with one shared CDR3 protein collapse into an entry with the most common genes and DNA. This sample has about 700,000 distinct CDR3 sequences in its table, and approximately 15% of those were observed once. Jointly, the top ten make up 5.5% to 7% of the sample. Sequencing was performed on PBMCs from blood, taken around 14 days before vaccination. The receptors were gathered from a man aged 45-60 years who received an inactivated influenza vaccine. Donor details come from another sample of the same person, matched by shared clones.

This clonotype was seen many times. This chain uses TRBV5-1 with TRBJ2-1, with TRBD1 identical over 8 bases. J gave up 6 bases and V 4 bases, and 6 bases lay outside the gene matches. Germline V gene lookup returns CDR1 SGHRS and CDR2 YFSETQ. This CDR3 has 14 residues. DNA for the CDR3: TGCGCCAGCAGCCGGACAGGGTCTGGCAATGAGCAGTTCTTC. The encoded protein is CASSRTGSGNEQFF.

V and J are TRBV6-5 and TRBJ1-2, with D possibly TRBD1 on 5 matching bases. V was cut by 0 bases and J by 4 bases, with 12 bases left in between. The CDR3 is made up of 15 amino acids. Per the germline V gene, CDR1 is MNHEY and CDR2 is SVGAGI. CDR3 amino acids: CASSYSGGASYGYTF. The CDR3 nucleotides are TGTGCCAGCAGTTACTCGGGAGGGGCTAGCTATGGCTACACCTTC.

This clonotype appeared many times. The J gene is TRBJ1-1, the V gene TRBV15; D not resolved. Germline-derived CDR1 and CDR2 are LNHNV and YYDKDF (reference sequence). The CDR3 has 15 amino acids. The germline V and J ends were trimmed by 0 bases and 0 bases, with 8 bases remaining between them. CDR3 coding DNA: TGTGCCACCAGCAGAGATCAGAACATGAACACTGAAGCTTTCTTT. It encodes CATSRDQNMNTEAFF.

The rearrangement joins TRBV20-1 to TRBJ2-1, with 10 bases that match TRBD2. This CDR3 region has 17 residues. Germline V gene data show CDR1 as DFQATT and CDR2 as SNEGSKA (reference sequence). V lost 0 bases, J lost 4 bases, and 9 bases stayed unmatched. The CDR3 nucleotides read TGCAGTGCTAGAGATTTAAGGCTAGCGGGGGATTACAATGAGCAGTTCTTC. Residues: CSARDLRLAGDYNEQFF.

This clonotype was seen a few times. This chain uses TRBV10-2 with TRBJ2-1, with D maybe TRBD2 (6 bases). The length of the CDR3 is 13 residues. Germline V CDR1 and CDR2: WSHSY, SAAADI. Trimming cost V 5 bases and J 16 bases, with 21 bases left between them. The CDR3 sequence is CASSTGTPYRYFF. The CDR3 DNA reads as TGCGCCAGCAGTACCGGGACTCCTTACCGATACTTCTTC.

The sample holds a few counts of this clonotype. The V call is TRBV12-3 or TRBV12-4, the J call TRBJ2-5, with D perhaps given as TRBD1 or TRBD2 (5 bases each). The CDR3 has 15 amino acids. Between the trimmed V and J ends, which lost 4 bases and 7 bases, there was a span of 19 bases. The CDR3 coding sequence is TGTGCCAGCAGTTCCTCGGTATGGGACCCAGCGACCCAGTACTTC. It yields the protein CASSSSVWDPATQYF.

This clonotype was seen only a few times. V usage is TRBV28 and J usage is TRBJ2-6; D is ambiguous. This CDR3 has 15 residues. CDR1 and CDR2 from the germline V gene are MDHEN and SYDVKM. V was cut by 4 bases and J by 3 bases, with 10 bases left in between. CDR3 nucleotides: TGTGCCAGCAGTTGGGTTACAGTTGGGGCCAACGTCCTGACTTTC. Amino acid sequence: CASSWVTVGANVLTF.

This clonotype has a handful of counts. V is TRBV5-5 and J is TRBJ2-2; 7 bases agree with TRBD1. V shed 0 bases, J shed 4 bases, and the junction held 9 bases outside the gene matches. Per the germline V gene, CDR1 is SGHKS and CDR2 is YYEKEE (reference sequence). The CDR3 contains 17 residues. The chain's CDR3 is CASSLEGAGSPTGELFF. The DNA of the CDR3 is TGTGCCAGCAGCTTGGAGGGGGCAGGGAGTCCCACCGGGGAGCTGTTTTTT.

This clonotype was counted at least ten times. V and J are TRBV4-3 and TRBJ2-1; D is possibly TRBD2 (5 bases). This CDR3 has 13 amino acids. Germline lookup yields CDR1 LGHNA and CDR2 YSLEER. With 5 bases removed from V and 6 bases from J, the gap between germline ends came to 11 bases. This chain's CDR3 is CASSYRAVNEQFF. CDR3 coding DNA: TGCGCCAGCAGCTACCGAGCGGTCAATGAGCAGTTCTTC.

This chain uses TRBV19 with TRBJ1-5; 7 bases fit TRBD1. Trimming took 5 bases from V and 14 from J; bases not matched to a gene: 6. Germline values: CDR1 LNHDA, CDR2 SQIVND (reference sequence). The CDR3 is 11 amino acids. DNA for the CDR3: TGTGCCAGTAGTCGGGGGACAGCCGAGCATTTT. It encodes CASSRGTAEHF.

The J gene is TRBJ2-7, the V gene TRBV29-1; D call uncertain. CDR3 size: 15 residues. Trimming shortened V by 7 bases and J by 2 bases, and 21 bases separated the two germline ends. The V gene's germline CDR1 is SQVTM and CDR2 ANQGSEA. The CDR3 coding sequence is TGCAGCGCCGACACTTCTGGGGTTTCCCCCTACGAGCAGTACTTC. Encoded protein: CSADTSGVSPYEQYF.

There are a few counts of this clonotype. V gene TRBV6-2 or TRBV6-3 combines with J gene TRBJ1-5, with 12 bases identical to TRBD1. V lost 5 bases, J lost 0 bases, and 5 bases stayed unmatched. Germline V gene data show CDR1 as MNHEY and CDR2 as SVGEGT. The CDR3 extends over 17 amino acids. The CDR3 reads CASSTGTGGFSNQPQHF. CDR3 DNA: TGTGCCAGCAGTACCGGGACAGGGGGCTTTAGCAATCAGCCCCAGCATTTT.

The V call is TRBV12-3 or TRBV12-4, the J call TRBJ2-7; weak D call: TRBD1 (5 bases). The CDR3 sequence is 14 residues long. V was pared by 7 bases and J by 0 bases, with 13 bases between. CDR3 sequence reads: CASTPTVTSYEQYF. The CDR3 DNA reads as TGTGCCAGCACCCCGACAGTTACCTCCTACGAGCAGTACTTC.

This clonotype was seen only a few times. The chain combines TRBV28 with TRBJ2-4; TRBD2 might be the D (5 bases). Looked up from germline, CDR1 is MDHEN and CDR2 is SYDVKM. The CDR3 covers 14 residues. Trimming took 1 base from V and 3 from J, leaving 7 bases between them. The CDR3 protein is CASSLLDYKNIQYF. As DNA, the CDR3 is TGTGCCAGCAGTTTATTAGACTACAAAAACATTCAGTACTTC. The variable domain in full, with the rest retrieved from reference TRBV28 and TRBJ2-4, is DVKVTQSSRYLVKRTGEKVFLECVQDMDHENMFWYRQDPGLGLRLIYFSYDVKMKEKGDIPEGYSVSREKKERFSLILESASTNQTSMYLCASSLLDYKNIQYFGAGTRLSVL.

V gene TRBV4-3 combines with J gene TRBJ1-1, with D maybe TRBD1 (6 bases). Germline values: CDR1 LGHNA, CDR2 YSLEER. This CDR3 has 15 amino acids. V gave up 0 bases and J gave up 9 bases, with 17 bases separating them. The CDR3, as DNA: TGCGCCAGCAGCCAAGATAGAGGGGGGGCGATTCAAGCTTTCTTT. It codes for CASSQDRGGAIQAFF.

The rearrangement uses TRBV7-2 and TRBJ1-1, with D possibly TRBD1 on 6 matching bases. V dropped 0 bases and J dropped 5 bases, with 16 bases sitting between them. The CDR3 is 16 residues long. From germline, CDR1 is SGHTA and CDR2 FQGNSA. The CDR3 protein is CASSLALGGAWTEAFF. The CDR3 DNA is TGTGCCAGCAGCTTAGCCTTGGGGGGGGCTTGGACTGAAGCTTTCTTT.

In this sample, this clonotype turned up a few times. The V and J genes are TRBV15 and TRBJ2-5, with TRBD2 as a possible D gene (5 bases). The CDR3 has 15 residues. V lost 0 bases and J lost 1, with 9 bases in between. Germline CDR1 is LNHNV and CDR2 is YYDKDF (reference sequence). The CDR3, as DNA: TGTGCCACCAGCAGAGATGAAACTAGCCAAGAGACCCAGTACTTC. This translates into CATSRDETSQETQYF.

The chain has TRBV4-2 and TRBJ2-3; possibly TRBD2 for D (6 bases). Germline CDR1 reads LGHNA; CDR2 reads YNFKEQ. The CDR3 covers 16 residues. The ends were cut back, 0 bases at V and 6 bases at J, with 16 bases in the middle. The CDR3 DNA is TGTGCCAGCAGCCAAGACCCCGCCCTAGCGATGGATACGCAGTATTTT. It codes for CASSQDPALAMDTQYF.

The gene calls are TRBV24-1 and TRBJ1-1, with D unresolved. Trimming removed 6 bases at V and 1 base at J, with 5 bases between. The CDR3 covers 12 residues. CDR1 and CDR2 from the germline V gene are KGHDR and SFDVKD. This CDR3 reads CATSKRNTEAFF. CDR3 nucleotide sequence: TGTGCCACCAGTAAAAGGAACACTGAAGCTTTCTTT.

At least ten counts were recorded for this clonotype. The chain uses TRBV27 and TRBJ2-1, with D perhaps matching TRBD1 (6 bases). The CDR3 runs to 15 residues. The germline CDR1 and CDR2 sequences are MNHEY and SMNVEV (reference sequence). The V gene lost 2 bases and the J gene lost 2 bases, with 10 bases spanning the gap. CDR3 nucleotide sequence: TGTGCCAGCAGTTTAGAGGGGGAGCCCTACAATGAGCAGTTCTTC. Translated, it gives CASSLEGEPYNEQFF.

The chain has TRBV7-2 and TRBJ2-7, with 11 bases matching TRBD2. The J segment lost 2 bases and the V segment lost 0 bases, leaving 6 bases of the junction unmatched. CDR1 and CDR2 (germline): SGHTA, FQGNSA. The CDR3 is 17 residues long. CDR3 nucleotides: TGTGCCAGCAGCTTAGCTAGCGGGGGGGACGTTACCTACGAGCAGTACTTC. It encodes CASSLASGGDVTYEQYF.

This clonotype was seen only a few times. The chain is built from TRBV12-3 or TRBV12-4 and TRBJ2-5; 9 bases line up with TRBD2. Unmatched junction bases numbered 4, after V lost 0 bases and J lost 2 bases. CDR3 length: 16 residues. In DNA, the CDR3 is TGTGCCAGCAGTTTAGCTGGCGGGGGGGTACAAGAGACCCAGTACTTC. This translates into CASSLAGGGVQETQYF.

CDR3 coding DNA: TGCGCCAGCAGCCTAGAATTGACAGGGTTCGATTCACCCCTCCACTTT. Its translation is CASSLELTGFDSPLHF. The genes are TRBV4-3 and TRBJ1-6; 7 nucleotides line up with TRBD1. The CDR3 has 16 amino acids. V dropped 4 bases and J dropped 8; count of bases not matched to a gene: 11. Looked up from germline, CDR1 is LGHNA and CDR2 is YSLEER.

This clonotype occurred a few times. The rearrangement joins TRBV6-5 to TRBJ2-3; a weak D match, TRBD2 (5 bases). Germline V gene data show CDR1 as MNHEY and CDR2 as SVGAGI. The CDR3 is 18 amino acids. The V end was cut by 2 bases, the J end by 1 base, with 19 bases between. In DNA, the CDR3 is TGTGCCAGCAGTTACCTCACTAGACTCGCGGAAGGCACAGATACGCAGTATTTT. This gives the protein CASSYLTRLAEGTDTQYF.

This clonotype was counted a few times. The rearrangement links TRBV20-1 to TRBJ2-1; 10 nucleotides match TRBD2. The CDR3 length is 15 residues. J gave up 8 bases and V 0 bases, and 7 bases lay outside the gene matches. Germline V CDR1 and CDR2: DFQATT, SNEGSKA (reference sequence). This chain's CDR3 is CSARDLAGVGDEQFF. The CDR3 DNA is TGCAGTGCTAGAGATCTAGCGGGGGTGGGCGATGAGCAGTTCTTC.

This clonotype was seen more than once but under ten times. V usage is TRBV7-2 and J usage is TRBJ1-5, with D tentatively TRBD1 (6 bases). Germline CDR1 and CDR2: SGHTA and FQGNSA. V dropped 1 base and J dropped 2 bases, with 12 bases sitting between them. CDR3 length: 16 residues. For the CDR3, the DNA is TGTGCCAGCAGCTTAGTCCAGGGGCGAGGCAATCAGCCCCAGCATTTT. It is translated as CASSLVQGRGNQPQHF.

V is TRBV12-3 or TRBV12-4 and J is TRBJ2-7; possible D gene TRBD2, 5 bases. This CDR3 has 13 amino acids. Trimming took off 5 bases at V and 2 bases at J, with 10 bases between the two ends. The CDR3 DNA reads TGTGCCAGCAGTACAACCGGGGCCTACGAGCAGTACTTC. Amino acids: CASSTTGAYEQYF.

The chain is built from TRBV20-1 and TRBJ1-6, with a tentative D call TRBD1 (5 bases). This CDR3 is 15 amino acids long. V lost 1 base, J lost 10 bases, and 17 bases lay in between. CDR1 DFQATT and CDR2 SNEGSKA come from the germline V gene (reference sequence). The CDR3 sequence: CSARVLQAGDSPLHF. Written as DNA, the CDR3 is TGCAGTGCTAGAGTTTTACAGGCGGGGGACTCACCCCTCCACTTT.

This rearrangement joins TRBV7-2 to TRBJ2-3, with D possibly matching TRBD2 (6 bases). Looked up from germline, CDR1 is SGHTA and CDR2 is FQGNSA. With 5 bases removed from V and 2 bases from J, the gap between germline ends came to 17 bases. The CDR3 is made up of 16 amino acids. The CDR3 spells CASSAPLALVTDTQYF. CDR3 in DNA: TGTGCCAGCAGCGCCCCTCTAGCGTTAGTCACAGATACGCAGTATTTT.